The 30 T cell receptor beta chains given below trace back to one sample, sequenced in a study of graft-versus-host responses after intestinal transplantation. Libraries were prepared by immunoSEQ multiplex PCR; TCRdb keeps only in-frame clonotypes and omits some of them. The sample holds under 80,000 clones, around 93% seen once. The specimen comprised PBMCs, sampled 98 days after intestinal transplantation. Receptors were obtained from a human patient who received an intestinal transplant, so some T cells may come from the graft donor.

The chain has TRBV5-1 and TRBJ2-1, with 11 bases aligning to TRBD1. Trimming cost V 0 bases and J 5 bases; bases outside gene matches: 10. Germline V gives CDR1 SGHRS, CDR2 YFSETQ. The CDR3 contains 18 residues. The CDR3 nucleotides are TGCGCCAGCAGCTTGGGTATAGTGAAGGACAGGGGGCACAATGAGCAGTTCTTC. Translated: CASSLGIVKDRGHNEQFF.

The J gene is TRBJ2-7, the V gene TRBV5-4; no reliable D call. The CDR3 contains 14 residues. Germline V lookup: CDR1 SGHNT, CDR2 YYREEE (reference sequence). Trimming took off 0 bases at V and 0 bases at J, with 7 bases between the two ends. CDR3 loop: CASSLEALSYEQYF. The CDR3 DNA sequence: TGTGCCAGCAGCTTGGAGGCCCTCTCCTACGAGCAGTACTTC.

The chain has TRBV19 and TRBJ2-6, with TRBD2 matching 11 bases. The CDR3 is 17 residues long. Trimming cost V 3 bases and J 0 bases; bases outside gene matches: 1. Germline CDR1 and CDR2: LNHDA and SQIVND (reference sequence). The DNA for the CDR3 is TGTGCCAGTAGTATGGGGACTAGCGGCTCTGGGGCCAACGTCCTGACTTTC. It is translated as CASSMGTSGSGANVLTF.

This chain uses TRBV15 with TRBJ2-2; D may match TRBD1 or TRBD2 (6 bases each). V was pared by 1 base and J by 7 bases, with 13 bases between. The CDR3 is 15 amino acids. CDR1 is LNHNV and CDR2 is YYDKDF in the germline V gene (reference sequence). CDR3 residues: CATSRGDGGLGELFF. The CDR3 bases are TGTGCCACCAGCAGAGGAGATGGGGGGCTCGGGGAGCTGTTTTTT.

This clone has a single count. The chain has TRBV7-8 and TRBJ2-4; 12 bases are a match to TRBD1. V gave up 3 bases and J gave up 8 bases; unmatched junction bases: 14. Germline CDR1 is SGHVS and CDR2 is FQNEAQ. The CDR3 spans 18 residues. The CDR3: CASSFETPGQGADYIQYF. As DNA, the CDR3 is TGTGCCAGCAGCTTCGAGACGCCGGGACAGGGGGCGGATTACATTCAGTACTTC. The entire variable domain, with the rest obtained from reference TRBV7-8 and TRBJ2-4, is as follows: GAGVSQSPRYKVAKRGQDVALRCDPISGHVSLFWYQQALGQGPEFLTYFQNEAQLDKSGLPSDRFFAERPEGSVSTLKIQRTQQEDSAVYLCASSFETPGQGADYIQYFGAGTRLSVL.

This chain links TRBV5-1 with TRBJ2-7; D not certain. This CDR3 spans 13 amino acids. V lost 2 bases to trimming and J lost 6 bases, with 12 bases between them. Germline CDR1 is SGHRS and CDR2 is YFSETQ. The CDR3 coding sequence is TGCGCCAGCAGCTTAAGAAGTCCCGGCGAGCAGTACTTC. Translating it yields CASSLRSPGEQYF.

The V gene is TRBV27, the J gene TRBJ2-7; 9 bases line up with TRBD1. Looked up from germline, CDR1 is MNHEY and CDR2 is SMNVEV (reference sequence). The CDR3 loop spans 14 amino acids. V lost 5 bases, J lost 7 bases, and 9 bases stayed unmatched. The chain's CDR3 is CASSPGGTGWEQYF. The CDR3 bases are TGTGCCAGCAGTCCTGGGGGGACAGGGTGGGAGCAGTACTTC.

This chain joins TRBV19 and TRBJ1-1, with a possible D match to TRBD1 (5 bases). CDR1 and CDR2 (germline): LNHDA, SQIVND (reference sequence). This CDR3 region has 17 residues. Between the trimmed V and J ends, which lost 5 bases and 1 base, there was a span of 20 bases. CDR3 in DNA: TGTGCCAGTAGTCACCAGGGTTGGGGGACGGGGAACACTGAAGCTTTCTTT. Protein product: CASSHQGWGTGNTEAFF.

The chain carries TRBV7-2 and TRBJ1-6; D unclear. Germline V gene data show CDR1 as SGHTA and CDR2 as FQGNSA. This CDR3 comprises 14 residues. Trimming took 0 bases from V and 9 from J, leaving 9 bases between them. The CDR3 protein is CASSLAGNASPLHF. DNA for the CDR3: TGTGCCAGCAGCTTAGCGGGGAACGCTTCACCCCTCCACTTT.

This chain joins TRBV5-1 and TRBJ2-3; D call uncertain. Germline assignment: CDR1 SGHRS and CDR2 YFSETQ. The CDR3 sequence is 15 residues long. Trimming shortened V by 4 bases and J by 0 bases, and 12 bases separated the two germline ends. The CDR3 sequence is CASSPVIASTDTQYF. Here the CDR3 DNA reads TGCGCCAGCAGCCCCGTCATAGCTAGCACAGATACGCAGTATTTT.

The rearrangement uses TRBV6-1 and TRBJ2-5, with D possibly called TRBD1 or TRBD2 (5 bases each). The J call may not be correct, given that the DNA end is closer to TRBJ2-7. The CDR3 length is 14 residues. In germline, CDR1 is MNHNS, CDR2 SASEGT. CDR3 bases: TGTGCCAGCACAGAGAGGGCGAGGGGTTACGAGCAGTACTTC. As protein: CASTERARGYEQYF.

The CDR3 sequence: CAISARGGAGPYEQYF. The CDR3 coding sequence is TGTGCCATCAGTGCCCGGGGCGGGGCAGGCCCCTACGAGCAGTACTTC. V usage is TRBV10-3 and J usage is TRBJ2-7; a possible D gene is TRBD2 (6 bases). Trimming cost V 4 bases and J 2 bases, with 18 bases left between them. CDR1 is ENHRY, CDR2 SYGVKD, per germline. This CDR3 spans 16 amino acids.

The V gene is TRBV27, the J gene TRBJ2-5; the D is unclear. The length of the CDR3 is 13 residues. V was trimmed by 5 bases and J by 2 bases, leaving 9 bases between them. CDR1 and CDR2 from the germline V gene are MNHEY and SMNVEV (reference sequence). The CDR3 DNA reads as TGTGCCAGCAGTAGGACCCCACAAGAGACCCAGTACTTC. Amino acids: CASSRTPQETQYF.

The genes are TRBV6-5 and TRBJ2-1, with 8 nucleotides matching TRBD2. Looked up from germline, CDR1 is MNHEY and CDR2 is SVGAGI. The CDR3 extends over 14 amino acids. V was clipped by 5 bases and J by 5 bases; unmatched bases: 5. Here the CDR3 reads CASSPGTRNNEQFF. The CDR3 coding sequence is TGTGCCAGCAGTCCCGGGACTAGGAACAATGAGCAGTTCTTC.

In this sample, this clone turned up once. The CDR3 loop reads CASSLTGANVLTF. For the CDR3, the DNA is TGTGCCAGCAGTTTAACTGGGGCCAACGTCCTGACTTTC. The chain carries TRBV28 and TRBJ2-6, with no clear D. CDR1 is MDHEN and CDR2 is SYDVKM in the germline V gene. This CDR3 spans 13 amino acids. Trimming stripped 2 bases from V and 2 bases from J, with 1 base between.

This sequence joins TRBV6-1 and TRBJ1-3; D is unresolved. The CDR3 loop spans 13 amino acids. Germline loops: CDR1 MNHNS, CDR2 SASEGT. With 6 bases removed from V and 0 bases from J, the gap between germline ends came to 6 bases. CDR3 in DNA: TGTGCCAGCAGACGGAGCTCTGGAAACACCATATATTTT. It yields the protein CASRRSSGNTIYF.

The rearrangement links TRBV28 to TRBJ2-1; D call uncertain. Germline V gene lookup returns CDR1 MDHEN and CDR2 SYDVKM. This CDR3 is 15 amino acids long. Trimming shortened V by 3 bases and J by 3 bases, and 12 bases separated the two germline ends. The CDR3 sequence is CASSFRTPNYNEQFF. The DNA for the CDR3 is TGTGCCAGCAGTTTCCGCACCCCAAACTACAATGAGCAGTTCTTC.

This chain connects TRBV7-9 to TRBJ2-1; a weak D match, TRBD2 (5 bases). V was trimmed by 1 base and J by 8 bases, leaving 9 bases between them. Germline CDR1 is SEHNR and CDR2 is FQNEAQ (reference sequence). There are 13 residues in the CDR3. This CDR3 reads CASSLVLADEQFF. The CDR3 bases are TGTGCCAGCAGCTTAGTTCTAGCCGATGAGCAGTTCTTC.

The gene calls are TRBV9 and TRBJ2-7; TRBD2 matches at 9 bases. Losses at the gene ends were 4 bases for V and 4 bases for J; bases not matched to a gene: 9. Germline V gene lookup returns CDR1 SGDLS and CDR2 YYNGEE. The CDR3 has 15 residues. The CDR3 bases are TGTGCCAGCAGCCAGGGGGGCGGGGGGGCTTACGAGCAGTACTTC. It encodes CASSQGGGGAYEQYF.

This chain uses TRBV7-5 with TRBJ2-3; TRBD1 is taken as the D call from the table, unchecked against the DNA. TRBV7-5 is a known pseudogene. This CDR3 has 15 amino acids. The CDR3 region is CVRSYTPGGTDTQYF. DNA of the CDR3: TGTGTCAGAAGTTATACCCCAGGGGGAACAGATACGCAGTATTTT.

V gene TRBV11-2 combines with J gene TRBJ1-1, with a possible D match to TRBD1 (6 bases). Trimming removed 2 bases at V and 2 bases at J, with 9 bases between. Germline V gene sequence: CDR1 SGHAT, CDR2 FQNNGV. The CDR3 length is 14 residues. CDR3 bases: TGTGCCAGCAGCTTACAGGGGCCCAACACTGAAGCTTTCTTT. Protein sequence: CASSLQGPNTEAFF.

The chain has TRBV5-5 and TRBJ2-7; D is ambiguous. Germline V CDR1 and CDR2: SGHKS, YYEKEE (reference sequence). Trimming shortened V by 3 bases and J by 6 bases, and 7 bases separated the two germline ends. This CDR3 is built from 11 residues. CDR3 protein: CASSSIPEQYF. The CDR3 coding sequence is TGTGCCAGCAGCTCAATCCCCGAGCAGTACTTC. Using reference TRBV5-5 and TRBJ2-7 for the parts outside the CDR3, the full variable domain is DAGVTQSPTHLIKTRGQQVTLRCSPISGHKSVSWYQQVLGQGPQFIFQYYEKEERGRGNFPDRFSARQFPNYSSELNVNALLLGDSALYLCASSSIPEQYFGPGTRLTVT.

The chain joins TRBV7-6 to TRBJ2-6, with 7 positions matching TRBD2. The V gene end was trimmed by 1 base and the J gene end by 2 bases; junction bases not matched to a gene: 8. The CDR3 is 18 residues long. Germline V gene sequence: CDR1 SGHVS, CDR2 FNYEAQ. CDR3 DNA sequence: TGTGCCAGCAGCTTAGAGGCTAGCGGCCACCCTGGGGCCAACGTCCTGACTTTC. Its translation is CASSLEASGHPGANVLTF.

The rearrangement links TRBV13 to TRBJ2-1; 12 bases map to TRBD2. Unmatched junction bases numbered 5, after V lost 5 bases and J lost 0 bases. This CDR3 is built from 17 residues. CDR1 PRHDT and CDR2 FYEKMQ come from the germline V gene (reference sequence). CDR3 loop: CASSAGLAGSSYNEQFF. The CDR3 DNA reads as TGTGCCAGCAGCGCCGGACTAGCGGGGAGCTCCTACAATGAGCAGTTCTTC. Together with reference TRBV13 and TRBJ2-1, the CDR3 gives the full variable domain: AAGVIQSPRHLIKEKRETATLKCYPIPRHDTVYWYQQGPGQDPQFLISFYEKMQSDKGSIPDRFSAQQFSDYHSELNMSSLELGDSALYFCASSAGLAGSSYNEQFFGPGTRLTVL.

The V and J genes are TRBV5-6 and TRBJ1-1, with a weak D call TRBD1 (5 bases). Germline V gene data show CDR1 as SGHDT and CDR2 as YYEEEE. Trimming stripped 1 base from V and 3 bases from J, with 10 bases between. This CDR3 region has 14 residues. The CDR3: CASSLLGVDTEAFF. CDR3 DNA: TGTGCCAGCAGCTTGCTGGGGGTTGACACTGAAGCTTTCTTT.

The gene calls are TRBV11-1 and TRBJ2-7, with no clear D. Germline V lookup: CDR1 SGHAT, CDR2 FQDESV (reference sequence). This CDR3 contains 14 residues. V lost 2 bases, J lost 1 base, and 9 bases lay in between. CDR3 nucleotides: TGTGCCAGCAGCTTACCCCCCCCTTCCTACGAGCAGTACTTC. This codes for CASSLPPPSYEQYF.

The CDR3 protein is CASSSSRDGNTEAFF. CDR3 sequence (DNA): TGTGCCAGCAGCTCGAGCCGGGATGGGAACACTGAAGCTTTCTTT. The rearrangement joins TRBV7-9 to TRBJ1-1; D remains unclear. Deletions cut 4 bases from V and 1 base from J, with 13 bases between. Germline-derived CDR1 and CDR2 are SEHNR and FQNEAQ (reference sequence). The CDR3 loop spans 15 amino acids.

The chain has TRBV6-5 and TRBJ2-1; D remains unclear. The V end was cut by 5 bases, the J end by 2 bases, with 7 bases between. The CDR3 runs to 13 residues. Germline values: CDR1 MNHEY, CDR2 SVGAGI. Here the CDR3 DNA reads TGTGCCAGCAGTCCCCGGGCCTACAATGAGCAGTTCTTC. Translated, it gives CASSPRAYNEQFF.

The chain recombines TRBV15 with TRBJ1-5, with D perhaps matching TRBD1 (6 bases). CDR1 and CDR2 from the germline V gene are LNHNV and YYDKDF (reference sequence). With 1 base removed from V and 1 base from J, the gap between germline ends came to 20 bases. The CDR3 extends over 19 amino acids. In DNA form, the CDR3 reads TGTGCCACCAGCAGAGGGCCGGACAGTTGGGACTCGAGCAATCAGCCCCAGCATTTT. Translation: CATSRGPDSWDSSNQPQHF.

This chain links TRBV27 with TRBJ1-5; tentatively, D is TRBD1 (5 bases). Trimming stripped 4 bases from V and 4 bases from J, with 8 bases between. The CDR3 is 13 residues long. The germline V gene encodes CDR1 MNHEY and CDR2 SMNVEV (reference sequence). The CDR3 region has the DNA TGTGCCAGCAGTTACGGGGGTAATCAGCCCCAGCATTTT. This sequence encodes CASSYGGNQPQHF.